This T cell receptor beta chain was profiled in a study of cytomegalovirus exposure and HLA in healthy donors (dated by TCRdb to between 2016 and 2019). Turning to the overall study: According to an earlier analysis of a few hundred of the donors, roughly 180 million T cells yielded 95 million to 140 million unique TCR beta sequences and about 300 Gb of sequence data. Roughly 300 gigabases of sequencing data and roughly 90 million unique TCR sequences were included in an early release covering about 620 HLA-typed donors. The genetic ancestry cluster associated with self-reported Caucasian donors included 80% to 90% of the 398 genotyped donors. The aim of the study was to test whether cataloging public T cell receptors could identify signatures of past pathogen exposure. The study used immunosequencing to profile the T cell repertoires of approximately 630 subjects and linked those repertoires to cytomegalovirus serostatus. Besides the first cohort of around 700 subjects, a separate validation cohort made up of over 95 different subjects was used. High-throughput TCR immunosequencing, statistical association of individual TCRs with disease status, and machine learning were combined to predict cytomegalovirus infection status. In a later analysis, previously published TCR beta repertoires from 550 to 750 donors were re-analyzed and high-resolution HLA genotyping was added so that TCR occurrence patterns could be studied. In the later analysis, no new phenotypic data were used to find candidate immune exposures; instead, reliance was placed on TCR beta sequences and their occurrence across donors. In an earlier analysis of roughly 600 of the donors, high-throughput TCR beta sequencing was used to judge whether each TCR beta V gene segment behaved as functional or pseudogenic. Donor age, sex, ethnicity and CMV serostatus were compiled together with the repertoire data. Genome-wide SNP genotypes for about 60% of the 666 donors were used in a later genetic analysis, which treated that subset as a discovery cohort. All discovery cohort repertoires had been generated on a single sequencing platform. Class I and class II HLA loci were covered by the typing at four-digit resolution. Typing coverage varied by locus: roughly 629-630 donors for A, B, C, DRB1 and DQB1; more than 500 for DQA1; more than 600 for DPA1; approximately 470 for DPB1. Because of strong linkage in the cohort, five DR-DQ haplotypes were treated as single units for association and clustering. Among about 410 genotyped donors of the cohort, an average of around 240,000 unique TCR beta nucleotide sequences was sequenced per donor, of which 15% to 20% were non-productive.

The CDR3 goes from the cysteine to the phenylalanine over 16 residues. Here the CDR3 DNA is all that survives: 48 bases in frame from base 1. The V end gives up 1 base and the J end 1 base, leaving 2 bases in the junction not matched to a gene. The germline V gene specifies SGDLS as CDR1 and YYNGEE as CDR2. As for this clone: Its antigen is still unknown.

In total, 666 healthy bone marrow donors made up the cohort. At the time of sampling, every cohort member was nominally healthy, though immune exposures that went unrecorded were likely present. The donor was CMV seronegative and belonged to the group of 352 seronegative cohort members. Each donor provided a peripheral blood sample, and peripheral blood mononuclear cells were used for TCR beta sequencing. Genomic DNA was extracted from the blood cell samples with the Qiagen DNeasy Blood Extraction Kit. The paper's findings and limits, for the study overall: The earlier analysis of nearly 600 of the donors excluded around 17 rarely observed V segments, including chromosome 9 orphons, because counts were too low. The authors suggested that the approach could potentially be extended to other disease states and immunological phenotypes. In both the original and validation cohorts, the classifier was reported to diagnose cytomegalovirus status with high specificity and sensitivity. According to a later analysis, most CMV-associated TCR beta chains appeared to be HLA-restricted, and the HLA associations seemed to be driven largely by CMV exposure. A cluster of highly shared sequence variants was judged likely to represent a technical artifact of the sequencing pipeline. Strong co-occurrence of HLA alleles, especially DR and DQ, made assigning TCR associations to individual alleles difficult. CMV serostatus was the only immune exposure information available for the cohort. An association between a missense DCLRE1C variant and V-gene and J-gene trimming of TCR beta chains was found in a later genetic analysis and replicated in an independent cohort. Because the 87-base-pair reads could not distinguish some IMGT-functional V segments, including TRBV6-2 and TRBV6-3, those segments were excluded. A further reported finding was that TCR beta sequences accurately predicted the HLA-A and HLA-B alleles for most subjects in the first cohort. The cohort was sequenced for TCR beta chains only, and without alpha or paired-chain data the features that could be detected were limited. A later analysis associated roughly 17,000 TCR beta sequences with specific HLA alleles at a false discovery rate of 0.05. Because HLA typing was unavailable for some donors at each locus, only the typed subset was used in association tests. A later analysis found that HLA-associated TCR beta chains were more clonally expanded and had lower generation probabilities than equally common non-associated chains. In a later analysis, several top co-occurrence clusters were reported to appear linked to parvovirus B19, influenza, CMV and Epstein-Barr virus. In a later analysis, the rate of TCR association differed among HLA loci, with DRB1 alleles having the most associated TCRs and HLA-C alleles having the fewest. Most TCR sequences were seen in very few donors, while some public TCRs were found in many individuals. In an earlier analysis of fewer than 700 of the donors, most TCR beta V segments appeared in productive rearrangements about 87% or about 30% of the time, broadly matching IMGT annotations. Sequencing depth was assumed to be roughly uniform across donors in the presence/absence analyses, though that assumption may not hold. A few of the identified cytomegalovirus-associated TCR beta chains were confirmed in vitro to be specific for cytomegalovirus antigens. The study listed 164 TCR beta chains as associated with cytomegalovirus. Correlated functional status among segregating V segments might be attributable to linkage disequilibrium, but an unknown experimental factor could not be ruled out. In a later genetic analysis, fewer N-insertions in productive TCRs were reported among donors in an Asian-associated ancestry cluster than the 666-donor mean.

Library construction relied on the immunoSEQ multiplex PCR assay. A mixture of 60 forward primers for TCR Vbeta segments and 13 reverse primers for TCR Jbeta segments was used in the multiplex PCR. A multiplex PCR assay on genomic DNA amplified the CDR3 region of rearranged TCR beta genes. The amplified TCR beta libraries were sequenced on the Illumina HiSeq System as 87-base-pair reads. The paper's data handling went like this. A later analysis counted approximately 76 million unique TCR beta chains across the approximately 700 repertoires, and roughly 9.9 million of these chains were shared by at least two donors. To remove PCR and sequencing errors, raw reads were error-corrected and collapsed into unique sequences using a nearest-neighbor algorithm that merged closely related sequences. To assign V, D and J gene segments, CDR3 sequences were aligned to IMGT reference sequences. Each retained sequence needed at least a six-nucleotide match to both a V gene segment and a J gene segment. Rearrangements were classified as productive when the CDR3 lacked stop codons and remained in frame with V and J, and all other rearrangements were classified as non-productive. CDR3 was defined by IMGT convention, running from the second conserved V-encoded cysteine to the conserved J-encoded phenylalanine. The earlier analysis of some 580 of the donors excluded any sequence lacking an unambiguous match to a single V gene segment. In an earlier analysis of some 590 of the donors, a V segment was called functional when productive rearrangements were above 56.7%, and segregating when the standard deviation between donors exceeded 5%. A statistical classification framework was built to diagnose cytomegalovirus status from the catalog of TCR beta chain sequences. In a later analysis, V and J genes were assigned by comparing TCR nucleotide sequences against IMGT/GENE-DB human TR gene sequences. The TCRdist pipeline was used in a later analysis to assign CDR3 sequences and most-parsimonious VDJ recombination scenarios. In a later analysis, every TCR beta chain was defined by the combination of its CDR3 amino acid sequence and its V-gene family, and reads without a unique V-gene family were dropped. A later analysis removed 592 highly shared, low-generation-probability nucleotide sequences to deal with suspected cross-contamination and a sequencing artifact. In a later analysis, a clonal expansion index for each public chain was calculated from normalized within-repertoire ranks of inferred template counts. A later analysis computed generation probabilities with a VDJ recombination model fitted to out-of-frame rearrangements, and checked the results against IGoR. A later analysis scored TCR-TCR, TCR-HLA and TCR-CMV co-occurrence with hypergeometric tests, applying a repertoire-size bias correction to TCR pairs. False discovery rates were estimated in a later analysis by permuting HLA or CMV assignments 20 times. In a later analysis, co-occurring TCRs were grouped with DBSCAN, and TCRdist sequence similarity was added when clustering was performed within HLA-allele-positive subsets. Repertoires with fewer than 30,000 or more than 120,000 public chains, plus five repertoires with anomalous nucleotide sharing, were excluded from co-occurrence clustering. TCRdb provides this immuneACCESS table in a form limited to in-frame rearrangements. Some clones are lacking; in checked studies, under half of them reflect an unresolved V gene, and why the rest are absent is not known. V and J calls and clone size are as listed in that table; D and trimming were resolved from the DNA. The sample's clone listing holds about 50,000 clones. The top ten constitute less than 1.2% of the sample.

The sequencing input was PBMCs. The chain is encoded by TRBV9 joined to TRBJ2-2; TRBD2 lines up with 9 middle nucleotides. This clonotype was sampled from a woman aged 40 to 50 in good health and CMV-seronegative. The CDR3 region: CASSVRLAENTGELFF. The DNA is as follows: TGTGCCAGCAGCGTAAGACTAGCGGAGAACACCGGGGAGCTGTTTTTT.